One and the same sample provided the 27 T cell receptor beta chains below, sequenced in a study of response to subunit inactivated influenza vaccine. TCRdb ran MiXCR on the RT-PCR reads and lists one entry per CDR3 protein. The sample includes 860,000 or so distinct CDR3 sequences, over 20% seen only once; the top ten take roughly 10%. This material consisted of PBMCs from blood, taken 5 days after vaccination. The source of these receptors is a man aged 50 to 60 who received an inactivated influenza vaccine.

This rearrangement joins TRBV10-3 to TRBJ2-1; 12 bases are a match to TRBD2. The ends lost 6 bases at V and 8 bases at J; junction bases unmatched: 5. CDR3 size: 14 residues. Looked up from germline, CDR1 is ENHRY and CDR2 is SYGVKD. This CDR3 reads CAIRRLAGVDEQFF. DNA for the CDR3: TGTGCCATCAGGAGACTAGCGGGAGTGGATGAGCAGTTCTTC.

This sequence joins TRBV19 and TRBJ2-1; D call uncertain. Germline V gene lookup returns CDR1 LNHDA and CDR2 SQIVND (reference sequence). The length of the CDR3 is 14 residues. The V gene lost 6 bases and the J gene lost 8 bases, with 17 bases spanning the gap. CDR3 DNA sequence: TGTGCCAGTAGACGCACCTCGGGTCGGGATGAGCAGTTCTTC. Translated, it gives CASRRTSGRDEQFF.

J is TRBJ2-2 and V is TRBV7-2; 10 bases match TRBD2. V trimming: 1 base; J trimming: 6 bases; junction bases outside the gene matches: 8. The CDR3 has 17 residues. CDR1 is SGHTA and CDR2 is FQGNSA in the germline V gene. The CDR3 DNA reads TGTGCCAGCAGCTTAGGGCCTAGCGGGGGATACGCCGGGGAGCTGTTTTTT. Residues: CASSLGPSGGYAGELFF.

This clonotype was seen at least ten times. The rearrangement joins TRBV6-1 to TRBJ1-1; the D is unclear. Trimming cost V 7 bases and J 1 base, with 10 bases left between them. Germline CDR1 and CDR2: MNHNS and SASEGT. CDR3 length equals 13 residues. CDR3 coding DNA: TGTGCCAGCATGATACAGAGGAACACTGAAGCTTTCTTT. It yields the protein CASMIQRNTEAFF.

This clonotype was detected a few times. This rearrangement joins TRBV7-2 to TRBJ1-6, with 8 positions matching TRBD1. This CDR3 contains 16 residues. CDR1 is SGHTA and CDR2 is FQGNSA in the germline V gene. After removal of 3 bases from V and 6 bases from J, the junction contained 7 bases not matched to a gene. CDR3: CASSFPPGQVNSPLHF. The CDR3 bases are TGTGCCAGCAGCTTTCCACCGGGACAGGTTAATTCACCCCTCCACTTT. Together with reference TRBV7-2 and TRBJ1-6, the CDR3 gives the full variable domain: GAGVSQSPSNKVTEKGKDVELRCDPISGHTALYWYRQSLGQGLEFLIYFQGNSAPDKSGLPSDRFSAERTGGSVSTLTIQRTQQEDSAVYLCASSFPPGQVNSPLHFGNGTRLTVT.

This clonotype was picked up a small number of times. The chain is built from TRBV5-1 and TRBJ2-3; D perhaps matches TRBD2 (7 bases). This CDR3 comprises 16 residues. Looked up from germline, CDR1 is SGHRS and CDR2 is YFSETQ. V was clipped by 1 base and J by 3 bases, with 15 bases between them. The DNA for the CDR3 is TGCGCCAGCAGCTTGATTGGGGCGGGGGCTACAGATACGCAGTATTTT. This encodes CASSLIGAGATDTQYF.

In this sample, this clonotype turned up a few times. CDR3 nucleotide sequence: TGTGCCATCAGAGGGGGGGGCATATTAAACGAGCAGTACTTC. This translates into CAIRGGGILNEQYF. V gene TRBV10-3 combines with J gene TRBJ2-7; a weak D match, TRBD2 (7 bases). Trimming cost V 6 bases and J 5 bases, with 17 bases left between them. Per the germline V gene, CDR1 is ENHRY and CDR2 is SYGVKD. This CDR3 has 14 residues.

The chain combines TRBV20-1 with TRBJ2-3; possibly TRBD2 for D (6 bases). Germline assignment: CDR1 DFQATT and CDR2 SNEGSKA (reference sequence). Trimming took 4 bases from V and 4 from J, leaving 18 bases between them. The CDR3 has 15 residues. In DNA form, the CDR3 reads TGCAGTGCTATCGAACTAGCTCAGGCGGCAGATACGCAGTATTTT. Translation: CSAIELAQAADTQYF.

V is TRBV7-2 and J is TRBJ2-1; 7 bases fit TRBD2. The CDR3 extends over 15 amino acids. Looked up from germline, CDR1 is SGHTA and CDR2 is FQGNSA. Trimming cost V 0 bases and J 7 bases; bases outside gene matches: 6. Here the CDR3 DNA reads TGTGCCAGCAGCTTAGCCCGACTAGCCGATAATGAGCAGTTCTTC. Its protein is CASSLARLADNEQFF.

The chain combines TRBV2 with TRBJ1-2, with D maybe TRBD1 (5 bases). This CDR3 spans 14 amino acids. Germline V CDR1 and CDR2: SNHLY, FYNNEI. V lost 6 bases and J lost 8, with 19 bases in between. CDR3 coding DNA: TGTGCCAGCAGCATAGACCCCGGGGGAGTAGGCTACACCTTC. It translates to CASSIDPGGVGYTF.

This rearrangement joins TRBV7-2 to TRBJ1-6; 8 bases are a match to TRBD1. Germline assignment: CDR1 SGHTA and CDR2 FQGNSA. Trimming at V came to 5 bases and at J to 14 bases, leaving 5 bases not matched to a gene. The CDR3 runs to 12 residues. The CDR3 DNA sequence: TGTGCCAGCAGCGCCCGGACAGGGACCCTCCACTTT. As protein: CASSARTGTLHF.

This clonotype has more than one count but fewer than ten. The genes are TRBV7-9 and TRBJ1-1; 10 bases are shared with TRBD1. Germline trimming cut 3 bases from V and 5 bases from J; bases unmatched to any gene: 3. The germline V gene has CDR1 SEHNR and CDR2 FQNEAQ (reference sequence). This CDR3 contains 14 residues. CDR3 coding DNA: TGTGCCAGCAGCTTGGGACAGGGGCGGACTGAAGCTTTCTTT. Encoded protein: CASSLGQGRTEAFF.

This clonotype was seen only a few times. This rearrangement joins TRBV4-3 to TRBJ2-7; D perhaps matches TRBD2 (5 bases). The germline V and J ends were trimmed by 0 bases and 3 bases, with 15 bases remaining between them. Looked up from germline, CDR1 is LGHNA and CDR2 is YSLEER. The CDR3 is made up of 16 amino acids. This CDR3 reads CASSQDLRAGDYEQYF. CDR3 DNA: TGCGCCAGCAGCCAAGATCTGAGGGCAGGAGACTACGAGCAGTACTTC.

V gene TRBV14 combines with J gene TRBJ1-4; D call uncertain. Trimming left V 1 base short and J 5 bases short, with 11 bases between. Germline values: CDR1 SGHDN, CDR2 FVKESK. This CDR3 contains 15 residues. The CDR3 reads CASSQGLTVNEKLFF. The CDR3 DNA follows: TGTGCCAGCAGCCAAGGGTTGACGGTGAATGAAAAACTGTTTTTT. Full variable domain (remainder filled in from reference TRBV14 and TRBJ1-4): EAGVTQFPSHSVIEKGQTVTLRCDPISGHDNLYWYRRVMGKEIKFLLHFVKESKQDESGMPNNRFLAERTGGTYSTLKVQPAELEDSGVYFCASSQGLTVNEKLFFGSGTQLSVL.

The rearrangement uses TRBV5-1 and TRBJ1-5; no firm D call. Germline CDR1 is SGHRS and CDR2 is YFSETQ. Deletions cut 4 bases from V and 2 bases from J, with 7 bases between. The CDR3 length is 13 residues. The CDR3 loop reads CASSPFGNQPQHF. The CDR3 coding sequence is TGCGCCAGCAGCCCCTTTGGCAATCAGCCCCAGCATTTT.

The chain uses TRBV4-3 and TRBJ1-2; D call uncertain. The V end was cut by 3 bases, the J end by 0 bases, with 17 bases between. Germline V gene sequence: CDR1 LGHNA, CDR2 YSLEER. CDR3 length: 17 amino acids. The CDR3 DNA sequence: TGCGCCAGCAGCCATGAGCCCGCAGCTATTACTAACTATGGCTACACCTTC. Translated: CASSHEPAAITNYGYTF.

Notes on this clonotype: A read error may produce the germline difference seen at one junction end. The chain employs TRBV29-1 and TRBJ2-7; D could derive from TRBD1 or TRBD2 (5 bases each). The CDR3 is made up of 11 amino acids. Per the germline V gene, CDR1 is SQVTM and CDR2 is ANQGSEA. The CDR3 sequence: CSVEQQEEQNF. The CDR3 DNA sequence: TGCAGCGTTGAACAACAGGAGGAGCAGAACTTC.

The rearrangement joins TRBV20-1 to TRBJ2-3; perhaps TRBD2 as D (6 bases). This CDR3 is built from 14 residues. V lost 6 bases and J lost 2, with 15 bases in between. Germline-derived CDR1 and CDR2 are DFQATT and SNEGSKA (reference sequence). The CDR3 sequence: CSAQGLALTDTQYF. The CDR3, as DNA: TGCAGTGCCCAGGGACTGGCCCTCACAGATACGCAGTATTTT.

DNA of the CDR3: TGTGCCAGCAGCTTAGTTTATCGGACAGACTACGAGCAGTACTTC. The encoded protein is CASSLVYRTDYEQYF. V usage is TRBV7-2 and J usage is TRBJ2-7; weak D call: TRBD1 (6 bases). Germline CDR1 SGHTA, CDR2 FQGNSA. The CDR3 totals 15 residues. The V and J ends lost 1 base and 3 bases respectively, with 13 bases between them.

The genes are TRBV12-3 or TRBV12-4 and TRBJ2-3, with 9 nucleotides matching TRBD1. The CDR3 has 14 amino acids. V trimming: 8 bases; J trimming: 4 bases; junction bases outside the gene matches: 7. The chain's CDR3 is CASGQGRGSDTQYF. The CDR3 DNA is TGTGCCAGCGGACAGGGGAGAGGGTCAGATACGCAGTATTTT.

V and J are TRBV12-3 or TRBV12-4 and TRBJ1-5; 8 bases map to TRBD1. The CDR3 is 17 amino acids. V was clipped by 5 bases and J by 0 bases; unmatched bases: 9. CDR3: CASSRPGGDPSNQPQHF. In nucleotides, the CDR3 is TGTGCCAGCAGTAGACCAGGGGGCGACCCTAGCAATCAGCCCCAGCATTTT.

The genes are TRBV6-1 and TRBJ1-4; TRBD1 is a possible D gene (6 bases). Between the trimmed V and J ends, which lost 6 bases and 7 bases, there was a span of 18 bases. This CDR3 comprises 15 residues. Germline V lookup: CDR1 MNHNS, CDR2 SASEGT. The CDR3 nucleotides are TGTGCCAGCAGGGCTGGACGGGGGCAAAGTGAAAAACTGTTTTTT. Its protein is CASRAGRGQSEKLFF.

A single count supports this clonotype. This may stem from a read error, because a much larger clone lies one nucleotide away. The chain employs TRBV9 and TRBJ2-1, with a possible D match to TRBD1 (5 bases). Per the germline V gene, CDR1 is SGDLS and CDR2 is YYNGEE. There are 15 residues in the CDR3. The CDR3 sequence: CASSVGSGPYNEQVF. CDR3 DNA: TGTGCCAGCAGCGTAGGTTCAGGGCCTTACAATGAGCAGGTCTTC.

There are a few counts of this clonotype. V usage is TRBV6-5 and J usage is TRBJ1-6, with no clear D. Trimming removed 0 bases from V and 10 bases from J, with 13 bases in between. This CDR3 is built from 15 residues. Germline V CDR1 and CDR2: MNHEY, SVGAGI. This chain's CDR3 is CASSYSEWNFSPLHF. In DNA, the CDR3 is TGTGCCAGCAGTTACTCGGAATGGAATTTCTCACCCCTCCACTTT.

The chain carries TRBV7-6 and TRBJ2-5; D is possibly TRBD1 (5 bases). From germline, CDR1 is SGHVS and CDR2 FNYEAQ. V gave up 1 base and J gave up 1 base, with 13 bases separating them. The CDR3 runs to 16 residues. The CDR3 here is CASSLETLGAQETQYF. The CDR3 bases are TGTGCCAGCAGCTTAGAAACGCTAGGGGCCCAAGAGACCCAGTACTTC.

The sample holds a few counts of this clonotype. The chain has TRBV20-1 and TRBJ2-3; TRBD1 matches at 7 bases. Germline V gene sequence: CDR1 DFQATT, CDR2 SNEGSKA (reference sequence). V was pared by 0 bases and J by 5 bases, with 8 bases of the junction left unmatched. The CDR3 totals 15 residues. As DNA, the CDR3 is TGCAGTGCTAGAGATGTTAAGGGGGCGTTAGATACGCAGTATTTT. Its translation: CSARDVKGALDTQYF.

This clonotype was observed at least ten times. V is TRBV7-2 and J is TRBJ2-3; no clear D gene. CDR1 is SGHTA, CDR2 FQGNSA, per germline. The CDR3 runs 12 residues. The ends were cut back, 5 bases at V and 2 bases at J, with 5 bases in the middle. In nucleotides, the CDR3 is TGTGCCAGCAGCAGAATCACAGATACGCAGTATTTT. As protein: CASSRITDTQYF.